This T cell receptor (beta chain) is from a study of blood T cell repertoires in COVID-19 (dated by TCRdb to 2018 to 2021). With respect to the entire study: Samples from collaborators originated in the United States, Italy and Spain and spanned both the acute and convalescent phases of COVID-19. The material from the prospective study consisted of cDNA or gDNA derived from T cells, B-cell-depleted T cells, or PBMCs. The dataset comprised deeply sampled blood TCRbeta repertoires from subjects exposed to, actively infected with, or recovered from COVID-19. The repertoires were made available in a free public database intended to serve as a resource for research on the immune response to SARS-CoV-2. Samples were obtained from the ongoing ImmuneRACE study (first 160 participants) and from about 1,300 subjects provided by 6 global collaborators. Nearly every sample came with metadata listing a de-identified subject ID, COVID-19 status, age in years and sex. Where HLA class I and class II types were available, the types were taken from metadata supplied by the sample provider, not from assay-based typing.

TCRbeta CDR3 regions were amplified from genomic DNA by means of the immunoSEQ Assay, a bias-controlled multiplex PCR. Processing in the source paper ran as follows. The number of nucleated cells in each sample was estimated from the amplification of reference gene primers within the assay. To quantify the absolute abundance of each unique TCRbeta CDR3 rearrangement, sequence reads were collapsed and filtered. For each sample, productive Simpson clonality was calculated as the square root of Simpson's diversity index across productive rearrangements. This is the immuneACCESS table as TCRdb keeps it, with only in-frame sequences that have V and J called. A part of the clones is gone; compared with another copy, unresolved V genes explain less than half, and the rest is unexplained. V, J and clone size are those of that table, while D and trimming were read from the DNA. For this sample the table gives roughly 240,000 clones, of which 70% to 85% were detected only once. The ten largest clones add up to about 2.1% of the sample.

General findings and caveats noted by the study authors: How much clinical and demographic metadata was included differed by source and by participant, and the metadata was provided uncurated.

A distance of 10 bases separates the germline ends of V and J, which lose 3 bases and 6 bases respectively. The CDR3 covers 12 residues, taking in both the cysteine and the phenylalanine. Only the CDR3 DNA is retained, 36 bases long and in frame from the first base. The germline V gene specifies SGDLS as CDR1 and YYNGEE as CDR2. As regards this clone: The antigen it recognizes is unknown. Per-nucleotide qualities are absent, and no much larger clonotype sits a single base away.

Samples from volunteer blood donors who had recovered from COVID-19 were contributed by a second Seattle source. Whole blood was collected in K2EDTA tubes by collaborating institutions according to the institutions' own protocols. For TCRbeta analysis, collaborator samples were shipped as frozen whole blood, as isolated PBMCs, or as DNA extracted from either sample type. The receptor was derived from a middle-aged man who had recovered from COVID-19. Input material: peripheral blood. The sequence links TRBV9 to TRBJ2-7; the best D guess is TRBD1, with 5 bases matching. At the DNA level, the sequence is TGTGCCAGCAGCGCCCAGGGTACCGAGCAGTACTTC. Its amino acids are CASSAQGTEQYF.